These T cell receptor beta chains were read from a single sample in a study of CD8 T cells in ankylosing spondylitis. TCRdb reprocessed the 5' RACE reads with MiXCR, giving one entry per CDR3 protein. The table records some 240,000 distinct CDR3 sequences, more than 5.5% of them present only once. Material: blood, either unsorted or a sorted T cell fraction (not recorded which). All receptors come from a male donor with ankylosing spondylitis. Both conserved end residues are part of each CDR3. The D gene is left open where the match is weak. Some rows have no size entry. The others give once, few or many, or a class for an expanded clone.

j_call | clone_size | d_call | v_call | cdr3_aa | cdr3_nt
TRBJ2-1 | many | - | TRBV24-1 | CATSDQPFISYNEQFF | TGTGCCACCAGTGACCAGCCGTTTATTTCCTACAATGAGCAGTTCTTC
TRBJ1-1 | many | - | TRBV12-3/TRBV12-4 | CASRVDRHTEAFF | TGTGCCAGCAGGGTGGACAGACACACTGAAGCTTTCTTT
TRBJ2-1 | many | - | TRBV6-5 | CASSYLGGFLSLNEQFF | TGTGCCAGCAGTTACCTTGGGGGGTTCCTCTCTCTCAATGAGCAGTTCTTC
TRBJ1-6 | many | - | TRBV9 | CASSAGPRLGSPLHF | TGTGCCAGCAGCGCGGGACCCCGTTTAGGCTCACCCCTCCACTTT
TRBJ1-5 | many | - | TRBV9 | CASSVEGGSNQPQHF | TGTGCCAGCAGCGTAGAAGGAGGGAGCAATCAGCCCCAGCATTTT
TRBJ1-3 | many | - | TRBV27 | CASSSGPGKFSGNTIYF | TGTGCCAGCAGTTCGGGGCCTGGCAAATTCTCTGGAAACACCATATATTTT
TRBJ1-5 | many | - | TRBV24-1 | CATSDSGTGQPQHF | TGTGCCACCAGTGATTCCGGGACGGGACAGCCCCAGCATTTT
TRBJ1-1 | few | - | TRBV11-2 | CASSLDLGRGTEAFF | TGTGCCAGCAGCTTAGATCTGGGGCGGGGGACTGAAGCTTTCTTT
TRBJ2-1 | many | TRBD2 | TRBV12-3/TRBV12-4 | CASSSREGSYNEQFF | TGTGCCAGCAGCTCTCGGGAGGGCTCCTACAATGAGCAGTTCTTC
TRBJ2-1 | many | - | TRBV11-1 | CASNAKGAGEVTPFDNEQFF | TGTGCCAGCAACGCGAAGGGGGCGGGGGAAGTCACCCCTTTTGACAATGAGCAGTTCTTC
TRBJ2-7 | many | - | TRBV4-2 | CASSETLTFSYEQYF | TGTGCCAGCAGCGAAACGCTGACTTTCTCCTACGAGCAGTACTTC
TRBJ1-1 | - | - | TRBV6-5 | CASSLGPDTEAFF | TGTGCCAGCAGCCTAGGACCGGACACTGAAGCTTTCTTT
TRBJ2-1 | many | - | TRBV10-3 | CAIRAGTGQQFF | TGTGCCATCAGGGCTGGGACTGGACAGCAGTTCTTC
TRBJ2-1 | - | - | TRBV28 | CASRHRGETYNEQFF | TGTGCCAGCAGACATAGGGGGGAAACCTACAATGAGCAGTTCTTC
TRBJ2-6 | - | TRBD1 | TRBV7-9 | CASSFSRGQGGANVLTF | TGTGCCAGCAGCTTCTCCAGGGGACAGGGTGGGGCCAACGTCCTGACTTTC
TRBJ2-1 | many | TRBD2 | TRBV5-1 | CASSLWRGNNEQFF | TGCGCCAGCAGCTTATGGCGGGGGAACAATGAGCAGTTCTTC
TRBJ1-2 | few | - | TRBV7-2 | CASSLIIADGYTF | TGTGCCAGCAGCCTTATAATTGCGGATGGCTACACCTTC
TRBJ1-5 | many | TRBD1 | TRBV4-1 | CASSQDRGTNQPQHF | TGCGCCAGCAGCCAGGACAGGGGGACCAATCAGCCCCAGCATTTT
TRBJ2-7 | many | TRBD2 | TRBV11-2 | CASSFLAGEKYEQYF | TGTGCCAGCAGCTTTTTAGCGGGAGAAAAATACGAGCAGTACTTC
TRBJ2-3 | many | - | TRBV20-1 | CSARVSGYSTDTQYF | TGCAGTGCTAGAGTAAGCGGCTATAGCACAGATACGCAGTATTTT
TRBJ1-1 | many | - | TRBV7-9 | CASSIRANTEAFF | TGTGCCAGCAGCATCAGGGCGAACACTGAAGCTTTCTTT
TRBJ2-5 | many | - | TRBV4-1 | CASSFRLGETQYF | TGCGCCAGCAGCTTTCGTCTGGGGGAGACCCAGTACTTC
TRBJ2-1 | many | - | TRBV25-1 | CASSAPTGGYNEQFF | TGTGCCAGCAGTGCCCCAACCGGTGGGTACAATGAGCAGTTCTTC
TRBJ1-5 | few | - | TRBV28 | CASSYSGDLDQHF | TGTGCCAGCAGTTATAGTGGGGACTTAGACCAGCATTTT
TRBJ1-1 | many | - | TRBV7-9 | CASSLPRIENTEAFF | TGTGCCAGCAGCCTGCCGCGCATTGAGAACACTGAAGCTTTCTTT
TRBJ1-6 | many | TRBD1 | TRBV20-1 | CSASEGQLNNSPLHF | TGCAGTGCTAGCGAGGGACAGCTGAATAATTCACCCCTCCACTTT
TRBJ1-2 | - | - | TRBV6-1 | CASSPILGNYGYTF | TGTGCCAGCAGTCCTATTCTGGGGAACTATGGCTACACCTTC
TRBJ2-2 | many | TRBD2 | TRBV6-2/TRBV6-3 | CASSLVLAGLNTGELFF | TGTGCCAGCAGTTTGGTACTAGCGGGATTGAACACCGGGGAGCTGTTTTTT
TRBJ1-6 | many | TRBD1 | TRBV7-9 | CASSDDRVNSPLHF | TGTGCCAGCAGCGACGACAGGGTCAATTCACCCCTCCACTTT
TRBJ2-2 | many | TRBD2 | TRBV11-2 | CASSSMTSGGNTGELFF | TGTGCCAGCAGCTCGATGACTAGCGGGGGCAACACCGGGGAGCTGTTTTTT
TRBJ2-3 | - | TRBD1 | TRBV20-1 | CSATWADRAILTSTDTQYF | TGCAGTGCTACTTGGGCAGACAGGGCGATTCTAACTAGCACAGATACGCAGTATTTT
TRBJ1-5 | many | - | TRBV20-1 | CSARRSGYSNQPQHF | TGCAGTGCTAGAAGGTCCGGATATAGCAATCAGCCCCAGCATTTT
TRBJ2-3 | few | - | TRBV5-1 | CASSRWYTDTQYF | TGCGCCAGCAGCCGGTGGTACACAGATACGCAGTATTTT
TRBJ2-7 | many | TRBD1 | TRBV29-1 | CSVEDPHRGYEQYF | TGCAGCGTTGAAGACCCCCACAGGGGCTACGAGCAGTACTTC
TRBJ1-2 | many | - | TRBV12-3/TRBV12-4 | CATDRDGYTF | TGTGCCACCGATAGGGACGGCTACACCTTC
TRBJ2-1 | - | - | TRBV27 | CASSSKQGFVYNEQFF | TGTGCCAGCAGTTCCAAACAGGGTTTCGTCTACAATGAGCAGTTCTTC
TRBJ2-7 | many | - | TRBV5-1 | CARLNRAEQYF | TGCGCCAGACTCAACCGCGCCGAGCAGTACTTC
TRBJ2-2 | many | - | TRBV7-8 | CASSPGVRSDGELFF | TGTGCCAGCAGCCCAGGAGTGCGGAGCGACGGGGAGCTGTTTTTT
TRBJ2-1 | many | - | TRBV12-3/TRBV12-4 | CASSFRTAQYNEQFF | TGTGCCAGCAGTTTCAGGACAGCCCAATACAATGAGCAGTTCTTC
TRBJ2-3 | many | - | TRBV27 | CASSLLPGGLDTQYF | TGTGCCAGCAGTTTACTACCCGGGGGCCTCGATACGCAGTATTTT
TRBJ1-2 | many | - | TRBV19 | CASSTRHIPDGVNYGYTF | TGTGCCAGTAGTACCCGTCATATTCCGGACGGGGTTAACTATGGCTACACCTTC
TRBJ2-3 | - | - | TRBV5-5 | CASSLGKFDTQYF | TGTGCCAGCAGCTTGGGGAAATTTGATACGCAGTATTTT
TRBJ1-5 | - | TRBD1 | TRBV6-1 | CASSVYRGQRNQPQHF | TGTGCCAGCAGTGTATACAGGGGGCAGAGGAATCAGCCCCAGCATTTT
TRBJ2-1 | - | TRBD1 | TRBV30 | CAWCLGQGAYNEQFF | TGTGCCTGGTGCTTAGGACAGGGGGCGTACAATGAGCAGTTCTTC
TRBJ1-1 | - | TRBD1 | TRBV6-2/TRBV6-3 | CASIRDRGTTEAFF | TGTGCCAGCATCCGGGACAGGGGGACAACAGAAGCTTTCTTT
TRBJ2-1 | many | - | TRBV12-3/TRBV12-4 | CASSFPDFYNEQFF | TGTGCCAGCAGCTTCCCGGATTTCTACAATGAGCAGTTCTTC
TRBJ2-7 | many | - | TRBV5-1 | CASSIRQGRNYEQYF | TGCGCCAGCAGCATCCGACAAGGGCGGAACTACGAGCAGTACTTC
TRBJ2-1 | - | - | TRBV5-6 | CASSSYRNEQFF | TGTGCCAGCAGCTCATACAGGAACGAGCAGTTCTTC
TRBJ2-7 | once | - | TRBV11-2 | CASNQSALRVLSYYEQYF | TGTGCCAGCAACCAATCGGCACTCCGGGTCTTAAGCTACTACGAGCAGTACTTC
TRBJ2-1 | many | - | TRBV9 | CASRPISYNEQFF | TGTGCCAGCAGGCCGATCTCCTACAATGAGCAGTTCTTC
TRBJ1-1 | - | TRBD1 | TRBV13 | CASSSGTGGTEAFF | TGTGCCAGCAGCTCCGGGACAGGAGGAACTGAAGCTTTCTTT
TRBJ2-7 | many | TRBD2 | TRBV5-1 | CASSLEASGRISYEQYF | TGCGCCAGCAGCTTGGAGGCTAGCGGGAGGATATCCTACGAGCAGTACTTC
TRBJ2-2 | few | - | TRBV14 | CASSQWTLGELFF | TGTGCCAGCAGCCAATGGACACTCGGGGAGCTGTTTTTT
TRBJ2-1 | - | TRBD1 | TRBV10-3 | CAISPTTGGAHNEQFF | TGTGCCATCAGTCCTACCACAGGGGGCGCCCACAATGAGCAGTTCTTC
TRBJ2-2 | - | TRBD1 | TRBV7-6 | CASSSKREDRGVTGELFF | TGTGCCAGCAGCTCAAAACGAGAGGACAGGGGAGTAACCGGGGAGCTGTTTTTT